What follows is one TCR beta chain and its context. The data derive from a study of blood T cell repertoires in COVID-19. Study-wide background: The origin of the acute and convalescent COVID-19 samples was the United States, Italy and Spain. PBMCs, B-cell-depleted T cells, or T cells provided the cDNA or gDNA that made up the material.

The germline V and J ends were trimmed by 0 bases and 0 bases, with 7 bases remaining between them. The germline CDR1 and CDR2 sequences are SGHTA and FQGNSA. CDR3 length: 15 residues. How the authors handled the data: Amplification of reference gene primers was used by the study to estimate nucleated cell counts. The protocol was immunoSEQ multiplex PCR, while the TCRdb copy is restricted to in-frame clones and leaves out a portion. V and J calls and clone size are given by that table; D and trimming were obtained from the DNA. There are 180,000 or so clones in the sample; roughly four fifths occur only once, and approximately 2.4% lies in the top ten.

The sequence was collected from a human donor with acute or convalescent COVID-19. The donor label of this sample is uncertain. The chain couples TRBV7-2 to TRBJ2-3; a possible D gene is TRBD2 (5 bases). Sequencing was performed on peripheral blood. The CDR3 loop reads CASSLARTSTDTQYF. CDR3 DNA sequence: TGTGCCAGCAGCTTAGCCCGGACTAGCACAGATACGCAGTATTTT.